This paragraph covers one TCR beta chain sequence. The sample comes from a study of blood T cell repertoires in COVID-19. CDR3 length equals 14 residues. V dropped 6 bases and J dropped 1; count of bases not matched to a gene: 3. Looked up from germline, CDR1 is SGDLS and CDR2 is YYNGEE. The method was immunoSEQ multiplex PCR; TCRdb's version includes in-frame clones alone and lacks a portion of them. This sample carries tens of thousands of clones, around 87% of them seen once, and the ten largest clones take 6% to 8.5%. Material: peripheral blood. This sequence originates from a man in his sixties with active or convalescent COVID-19. The chain employs TRBV9 and TRBJ1-5, with 8 bases that match TRBD1. This CDR3 reads CASNPGGSNQPQHF. Written as DNA, the CDR3 is TGTGCCAGCAACCCAGGGGGCAGCAATCAGCCCCAGCATTTT.